The 15 T cell receptor beta chains reported below all come from one sample, sequenced in a study of blood T cell repertoires in COVID-19. Produced via immunoSEQ multiplex PCR; TCRdb's table is partial and in-frame only. The table has some 500,000 clones, 70% to 90% seen once. The sequenced sample was peripheral blood. All receptors come from a woman in her forties or fifties with COVID-19, enrolled during active disease.

The chain is built from TRBV6-5 and TRBJ2-7; TRBD2 matches 10 bases. V lost 4 bases and J lost 1; bases outside the gene matches: 1. The CDR3 is 14 residues long. The germline gives CDR1 MNHEY, CDR2 SVGAGI. CDR3: CASSWTSGSYEQYF. The CDR3 DNA follows: TGTGCCAGCAGTTGGACTAGCGGTTCCTACGAGCAGTACTTC.

The rearrangement links TRBV5-1 to TRBJ1-4; 8 bases align to TRBD1. V shed 6 bases and J 3 bases; nucleotides not matched to a gene: 7. Per germline, CDR1 SGHRS and CDR2 YFSETQ. The CDR3 loop spans 15 amino acids. The CDR3 protein is CASTLQTGANEKLFF. CDR3 nucleotides: TGCGCCAGCACTTTACAGACAGGGGCTAATGAAAAACTGTTTTTT. Full variable domain (missing parts from reference TRBV5-1 and TRBJ1-4): KAGVTQTPRYLIKTRGQQVTLSCSPISGHRSVSWYQQTPGQGLQFLFEYFSETQRNKGNFPGRFSGRQFSNSRSEMNVSTLELGDSALYLCASTLQTGANEKLFFGSGTQLSVL.

The chain carries TRBV5-1 and TRBJ2-7; TRBD1 matches 8 bases. This CDR3 spans 14 amino acids. Trimming at V came to 4 bases and at J to 2 bases, leaving 5 bases not matched to a gene. The germline gives CDR1 SGHRS, CDR2 YFSETQ. The CDR3 nucleotides are TGCGCCAGCAGCCCGGGGGACAGGCCCTACGAGCAGTACTTC. Amino acids: CASSPGDRPYEQYF.

The chain uses TRBV10-1 and TRBJ1-1; 8 bases map to TRBD1. J gave up 1 base and V 4 bases, and 5 bases lay outside the gene matches. The CDR3 runs to 15 residues. Germline V gene data show CDR1 as WNHNN and CDR2 as SYGVQD (reference sequence). CDR3 residues: CASSAATGANTEAFF. As DNA, the CDR3 is TGCGCCAGCAGTGCCGCGACAGGGGCGAACACTGAAGCTTTCTTT.

The V and J genes are TRBV5-1 and TRBJ1-2, with a possible D match to TRBD1 (6 bases). The CDR3 length is 15 residues. Trimming removed 3 bases from V and 2 bases from J, with 14 bases in between. Per germline, CDR1 SGHRS and CDR2 YFSETQ. Written as DNA, the CDR3 is TGCGCCAGCAGCTCGGACGGACAGCCCAACTATGGCTACACCTTC. Protein sequence: CASSSDGQPNYGYTF.

Of note for this clone: The sample holds other DNA sequences that translate to the same CDR3. The chain carries TRBV3-1 (or the pseudogene TRBV3-2) and TRBJ2-5, with D unclear. CDR1 and CDR2 from the germline V gene are LGHDT and YNNKEL (reference sequence). Between the trimmed V and J ends, which lost 4 bases and 1 base, there was a span of 7 bases. This CDR3 region has 13 residues. Here the CDR3 reads CASSRSLQETQYF. The CDR3 DNA reads as TGTGCCAGCAGCCGGTCACTCCAAGAGACCCAGTACTTC.

The chain carries TRBV29-1 and TRBJ2-2; perhaps TRBD1 as D (5 bases). This CDR3 is 15 amino acids long. V was pared by 4 bases and J by 5 bases, with 17 bases between. Germline V gene sequence: CDR1 SQVTM, CDR2 ANQGSEA. Written as DNA, the CDR3 is TGCAGCGTTGCCGAGCTCCAGGGTGGAACCGGGGAGCTGTTTTTT. Its protein product is CSVAELQGGTGELFF.

The rearrangement links TRBV6-5 to TRBJ2-1, with D hard to call. V was shortened by 3 bases and J by 0 bases, with 12 bases between the two germline ends. The CDR3 spans 16 residues. The V gene's germline CDR1 is MNHEY and CDR2 SVGAGI. CDR3 bases: TGTGCCAGCAGTTATGTCTCCCCGAGCTCCTACAATGAGCAGTTCTTC. Its translation is CASSYVSPSSYNEQFF.

The gene calls are TRBV21-1 and TRBJ2-5; the table calls TRBD1, which could not be checked here. TRBV21-1 is termed a pseudogene. The CDR3 loop spans 18 amino acids. In DNA form, the CDR3 reads TGTGCCAGCAGCTTCCAGGCGGGTGGGACAGGGGAACGAGAGACCCAGTACTTC. This codes for CASSFQAGGTGERETQYF.

This chain links TRBV7-9 with TRBJ1-6, with 10 bases lining up with TRBD1. The trim removed 3 bases at V and 0 bases at J, leaving 8 bases unmatched. The CDR3 is 19 residues long. In germline, CDR1 is SEHNR, CDR2 FQNEAQ (reference sequence). The CDR3 coding sequence is TGTGCCAGCAGCTTGCACGGACAGGGGGGTAGCTCCTATAATTCACCCCTCCACTTT. It codes for CASSLHGQGGSSYNSPLHF.

The V gene is TRBV29-1, the J gene TRBJ2-2; TRBD2 aligns across 9 bases. Trimming took 4 bases from V and 2 from J; bases not matched to a gene: 2. This CDR3 region has 14 residues. Per germline, CDR1 SQVTM and CDR2 ANQGSEA. In nucleotides, the CDR3 is TGCAGCGTTGTTAGCGGGGGAAACACCGGGGAGCTGTTTTTT. Translation gives CSVVSGGNTGELFF.

The chain couples TRBV7-6 to TRBJ1-5; TRBD1 might be the D (6 bases). Trimming cost V 1 base and J 7 bases, with 14 bases left between them. This CDR3 has 15 amino acids. Germline V gene sequence: CDR1 SGHVS, CDR2 FNYEAQ. CDR3 coding DNA: TGTGCCAGCAGCTTAGGCCCAGGGGAACTACAGCCCCAGCATTTT. This gives the protein CASSLGPGELQPQHF.

V gene TRBV4-1 combines with J gene TRBJ1-5, with TRBD1 matching 7 bases. Germline V gene lookup returns CDR1 MGHRA and CDR2 YSYEKL. The CDR3 totals 16 residues. Germline trimming cut 1 base from V and 4 bases from J; bases unmatched to any gene: 7. The CDR3: CASSQVLDRINQPQHF. CDR3 bases: TGCGCCAGCAGCCAAGTATTGGACAGGATTAATCAGCCCCAGCATTTT.

The V gene is TRBV5-1, the J gene TRBJ1-2; tentative D call: TRBD1 (6 bases). This CDR3 is 15 amino acids long. From germline, CDR1 is SGHRS and CDR2 YFSETQ. Trimming took 0 bases from V and 4 from J, leaving 13 bases between them. CDR3 nucleotides: TGCGCCAGCAGCTTGGGTGGAGAAGGGGGCTATGGCTACACCTTC. It yields the protein CASSLGGEGGYGYTF.

The chain employs TRBV4-2 and TRBJ2-2; 9 positions match TRBD1. CDR1 and CDR2 (germline): LGHNA, YNFKEQ. J was trimmed by 3 bases and V by 3 bases; bases with no gene match: 2. The CDR3 extends over 15 amino acids. The CDR3 coding sequence is TGTGCCAGCAGCCACAGGACAGGGGACACCGGGGAGCTGTTTTTT. Translated, it gives CASSHRTGDTGELFF.